The sequence of this T cell receptor beta chain was determined in a study of cytomegalovirus exposure and HLA in healthy donors. Turning to the study itself: The 130 or so validation repertoires and the approximately 700 first-cohort repertoires shared a platform, a later analysis reported. General observations from the study: The study designated over 150 TCR beta chains cytomegalovirus-associated. Within the 120 or so validation repertoires, first-cohort TCR clusters tended to co-occur, according to a later analysis. CMV antigen specificity of a few CMV-associated chains was confirmed in vitro.

CDR1 and CDR2 from the germline V gene are KGHSH and LQKENI. With 6 bases removed from V and 3 bases from J, the gap between germline ends came to 15 bases. The CDR3 totals 15 residues. Points on this clone: No antigen is known for it.

Repertoires were generated with immunoSEQ multiplex PCR, while TCRdb's copy carries only in-frame clones and drops some. Found here are over 100,000 clones, 89% of them singletons; the top ten hold over 1%. The receptor's source is a woman aged 18-29 years in good health and CMV-seronegative. The sequenced sample was PBMCs. J is TRBJ1-5 and V is TRBV18, with D possibly matching TRBD1 (6 bases). The CDR3 DNA is TGTGCCAGCTCTAGGACCGGGACACTCAATCAGCCCCAGCATTTT. Translated, it gives CASSRTGTLNQPQHF. Looking up the rest from reference TRBV18 and TRBJ1-5 gives the full variable domain: NAGVMQNPRHLVRRRGQEARLRCSPMKGHSHVYWYRQLPEEGLKFMVYLQKENIIDESGMPKERFSAEFPKEGPSILRIQQVVRGDSAAYFCASSRTGTLNQPQHFGDGTRLSIL.